The 21 T cell receptor beta chains presented below share a single source sample, sequenced in a study of identical twins. TCRdb independently ran MiXCR on the 5' RACE reads; one entry per CDR3 protein. Of hundreds of thousands of distinct CDR3 sequences listed, about 20% are singletons. A further study also used this sample, focusing on T cells expressing NK-cell markers.

The sequenced sample was PBMCs. The receptors come from a woman aged 18-30 years in good health.

This clonotype has a single count. This chain uses TRBV21-1 with TRBJ2-3; TRBD1, the table's D call, lacks a check against the DNA. TRBV21-1 is listed as a pseudogene. This CDR3 has 17 residues. CDR3 in DNA: TGTGCCAGCAGCAAAATGTCGGCGGGGCCTAGCACAGATACGCAGTATTTT. Translated: CASSKMSAGPSTDTQYF.

This clonotype was detected only a few times. In DNA form, the CDR3 reads TGCAGTGGTACTAGCGGGGCAACAGATACGCAGTATTTT. It translates to CSGTSGATDTQYF. The chain has TRBV20-1 and TRBJ2-3; 10 bases map to TRBD2. CDR1 is DFQATT, CDR2 SNEGSKA, per germline (reference sequence). This CDR3 region has 13 residues. The ends lost 7 bases at V and 3 bases at J; junction bases unmatched: 4.

V gene TRBV7-2 combines with J gene TRBJ2-5; D may be TRBD2 (5 bases). Between the trimmed V and J ends, which lost 1 base and 5 bases, there was a span of 11 bases. This CDR3 region has 14 residues. Per germline, CDR1 SGHTA and CDR2 FQGNSA. The CDR3 reads CASSLGRRQETQYF. The CDR3 nucleotides read TGTGCCAGCAGCTTAGGGCGGAGGCAGGAGACCCAGTACTTC.

This clonotype was counted only a few times. The rearrangement uses TRBV5-1 and TRBJ2-3; 7 nucleotides align to TRBD2. This CDR3 has 15 residues. Germline V CDR1 and CDR2: SGHRS, YFSETQ. The ends lost 3 bases at V and 3 bases at J; junction bases unmatched: 7. CDR3 protein: CASSSAGMRTDTQYF. CDR3 DNA: TGCGCCAGCAGCTCAGCGGGAATGAGGACAGATACGCAGTATTTT.

This clonotype has more than one count but fewer than ten. The chain combines TRBV29-1 with TRBJ2-7; no reliable D call. The CDR3 covers 11 residues. Germline V gene data show CDR1 as SQVTM and CDR2 as ANQGSEA. Trimming took off 4 bases at V and 2 bases at J, with 6 bases between the two ends. The CDR3 region is CSVGKTYEQYF. The CDR3 region has the DNA TGCAGCGTTGGGAAGACCTACGAGCAGTACTTC.

A single count supports this clonotype. V and J are TRBV24-1 and TRBJ2-1; D is unclear. With 0 bases removed from V and 6 bases from J, the gap between germline ends came to 8 bases. The CDR3 sequence is 14 residues long. The V gene's germline CDR1 is KGHDR and CDR2 SFDVKD. As DNA, the CDR3 is TGTGCCACCAGTGATTTGTGGGGTGGCAATGAGCAGTTCTTC. Encoded protein: CATSDLWGGNEQFF.

CDR3 coding DNA: TGTGCCAGCAGCGTAGAGCGAGGACCTCAAGAGACCCAGTACTTC. It yields the protein CASSVERGPQETQYF. The gene calls are TRBV9 and TRBJ2-5; D unclear. The CDR3 totals 15 residues. Trimming took off 0 bases at V and 2 bases at J, with 11 bases between the two ends. CDR1 is SGDLS, CDR2 YYNGEE, per germline.

The chain carries TRBV24-1 and TRBJ2-2; D unclear. The CDR3 contains 13 residues. Trimming cost V 1 base and J 5 bases, with 4 bases left between them. The germline CDR1 and CDR2 sequences are KGHDR and SFDVKD. The DNA of the CDR3 is TGTGCCACCAGTGATTTTGGGACCGGGGAGCTGTTTTTT. It codes for CATSDFGTGELFF.

The rearrangement joins TRBV12-3 or TRBV12-4 to TRBJ1-1; a weak D match, TRBD1 (5 bases). V was cut by 5 bases and J by 3 bases, with 25 bases left in between. The CDR3 covers 18 residues. The CDR3 reads CASSPPPGRGGGDTEAFF. In nucleotides, the CDR3 is TGTGCCAGCAGTCCACCACCTGGGCGTGGGGGAGGGGACACTGAAGCTTTCTTT.

V and J are TRBV29-1 and TRBJ2-3, with D tentatively TRBD2 (5 bases). Germline values: CDR1 SQVTM, CDR2 ANQGSEA. Trimming took 4 bases from V and 6 from J, leaving 14 bases between them. The CDR3 covers 13 residues. The CDR3 sequence is CSVASGLLDTQYF. The CDR3 DNA sequence: TGCAGCGTTGCCAGCGGACTTTTGGATACGCAGTATTTT.

The genes are TRBV20-1 and TRBJ2-7; 7 positions agree with TRBD2. With 1 base clipped from V and 3 bases from J, the junction kept 6 bases outside the gene matches. The CDR3 sequence is 14 residues long. CDR1 and CDR2 (germline): DFQATT, SNEGSKA (reference sequence). The CDR3 here is CSARARTGGYEQYF. For the CDR3, the DNA is TGCAGTGCTAGAGCGAGGACGGGGGGCTACGAGCAGTACTTC.

This clonotype was detected only a few times. J is TRBJ2-2 and V is TRBV10-3, with a tentative D call TRBD2 (6 bases). The CDR3 runs to 16 residues. V was pared by 4 bases and J by 2 bases, with 14 bases between. Germline V gives CDR1 ENHRY, CDR2 SYGVKD. CDR3 amino acids: CAISVSQGGNTGELFF. CDR3 nucleotides: TGTGCCATCAGTGTCTCCCAGGGAGGCAACACCGGGGAGCTGTTTTTT.

The chain couples TRBV5-1 to TRBJ1-2; 8 bases line up with TRBD1. The germline V gene encodes CDR1 SGHRS and CDR2 YFSETQ. The junction had 6 bases not matched to a gene; V was cut back by 4 bases and J by 4 bases. The CDR3 spans 14 residues. CDR3 sequence: CASSLRDRTYGYTF. CDR3 sequence (DNA): TGCGCCAGCAGCCTCCGGGACAGGACCTATGGCTACACCTTC. The whole variable domain, remainder taken from reference TRBV5-1 and TRBJ1-2, is KAGVTQTPRYLIKTRGQQVTLSCSPISGHRSVSWYQQTPGQGLQFLFEYFSETQRNKGNFPGRFSGRQFSNSRSEMNVSTLELGDSALYLCASSLRDRTYGYTFGSGTRLTVV.

The DNA for the CDR3 is TGTGCCAGCAGTATCTGGACTAGCGGAACCTACGAGCAGTACTTC. Amino acids: CASSIWTSGTYEQYF. The rearrangement joins TRBV12-3 or TRBV12-4 to TRBJ2-7; 10 bases agree with TRBD2. This CDR3 comprises 15 residues. V was clipped by 5 bases and J by 2 bases; unmatched bases: 6.

The gene calls are TRBV20-1 and TRBJ2-1; maybe TRBD2 (5 bases). Per the germline V gene, CDR1 is DFQATT and CDR2 is SNEGSKA (reference sequence). The CDR3 extends over 16 amino acids. V dropped 0 bases and J dropped 2 bases, with 14 bases sitting between them. CDR3 in DNA: TGCAGTGCTAGAGATCGACGGCTAGCCACCTACAATGAGCAGTTCTTC. As protein: CSARDRRLATYNEQFF.

A few counts support this clonotype. The chain employs TRBV12-3 or TRBV12-4 and TRBJ2-1; D gene ambiguous. Trimming left V 3 bases short and J 8 bases short, with 5 bases between. The CDR3 is 11 amino acids. CDR3 bases: TGTGCCAGCAGTTTTTCCTATGAGCAGTTCTTC. Protein product: CASSFSYEQFF.

The rearrangement joins TRBV20-1 to TRBJ1-5; D is perhaps TRBD1 (5 bases). V lost 3 bases and J lost 3, with 9 bases in between. This CDR3 is 13 amino acids long. In germline, CDR1 is DFQATT, CDR2 SNEGSKA (reference sequence). The CDR3 is CSARGVINQPQHF. The CDR3 nucleotides are TGCAGTGCTAGGGGGGTCATCAATCAGCCCCAGCATTTT.

This clonotype was detected a few times. The chain uses TRBV7-9 and TRBJ2-1; D is uncertain. CDR1 is SEHNR and CDR2 is FQNEAQ in the germline V gene (reference sequence). The CDR3 runs to 12 residues. Trimming removed 5 bases at V and 10 bases at J, with 12 bases between. The CDR3 nucleotides are TGTGCCAGCAGCCCAGTGACGAAGGAGCAGTTCTTC. This gives the protein CASSPVTKEQFF.

This clonotype came up many times. The chain recombines TRBV12-3 or TRBV12-4 with TRBJ1-2, with D maybe TRBD1 (5 bases). The CDR3 is 14 amino acids. Trimming left V 6 bases short and J 6 bases short, with 17 bases between. The CDR3 spells CASSVGVFRDGYTF. Written as DNA, the CDR3 is TGTGCCAGCAGCGTAGGGGTCTTCCGGGATGGCTACACCTTC.

The chain links TRBV29-1 to TRBJ2-7; D gene unclear. Trimming removed 5 bases at V and 6 bases at J, with 14 bases between. Germline V gene data show CDR1 as SQVTM and CDR2 as ANQGSEA. The CDR3 sequence is 12 residues long. The CDR3: CSVTITAVEQYF. The CDR3 DNA follows: TGCAGCGTTACCATCACTGCGGTCGAGCAGTACTTC.

The chain uses TRBV7-2 and TRBJ1-1; 9 nucleotides line up with TRBD1. The CDR3 is 13 residues long. J was trimmed by 4 bases and V by 10 bases; bases with no gene match: 7. The germline V gene has CDR1 SGHTA and CDR2 FQGNSA. As DNA, the CDR3 is TGTGCCACGGCCGGGACAGGGTTCACTGAAGCTTTCTTT. Encoded protein: CATAGTGFTEAFF. Full variable domain (outside the CDR3, taken from reference TRBV7-2 and TRBJ1-1): GAGVSQSPSNKVTEKGKDVELRCDPISGHTALYWYRQSLGQGLEFLIYFQGNSAPDKSGLPSDRFSAERTGGSVSTLTIQRTQQEDSAVYLCATAGTGFTEAFFGQGTRLTVV.